The 25 T cell receptor beta chains listed next were all sequenced from one sample in a study of chemoradiotherapy in HPV16-positive cancers. Data came from immunoSEQ multiplex PCR; TCRdb stores just in-frame clones and leaves some out. Here the sample spans about 35,000 clones, approximately 90% being singletons. Sequencing was performed on blood, taken from a patient who underwent chemoradiotherapy. These receptor sequences come from a human donor with HPV-associated anogenital cancer.

The chain links TRBV4-2 to TRBJ2-3, with 8 nucleotides matching TRBD2. Unmatched junction bases numbered 6, after V lost 0 bases and J lost 4 bases. Germline values: CDR1 LGHNA, CDR2 YNFKEQ. The CDR3 spans 16 residues. The CDR3 protein is CASSQERGGGPDTQYF. In nucleotides, the CDR3 is TGTGCCAGCAGCCAAGAACGGGGGGGCGGCCCAGATACGCAGTATTTT.

The V and J genes are TRBV6-1 and TRBJ2-2, with no clear D. Germline CDR1 is MNHNS and CDR2 is SASEGT. The CDR3 runs to 12 residues. With 7 bases removed from V and 1 base from J, the gap between germline ends came to 4 bases. This chain's CDR3 is CASIGNTGELFF. Here the CDR3 DNA reads TGTGCCAGCATAGGGAACACCGGGGAGCTGTTTTTT.

The V and J genes are TRBV6-6 and TRBJ1-6; tentative D call: TRBD1 (6 bases). V was shortened by 2 bases and J by 10 bases, with 12 bases between the two germline ends. The CDR3 spans 14 residues. CDR1 and CDR2 from the germline V gene are MNHNY and SVGAGI (reference sequence). The CDR3: CASSYEQGGSPLHF. CDR3 sequence (DNA): TGTGCCAGCAGTTACGAACAGGGCGGGTCACCCCTCCACTTT.

The V call is TRBV7-2, the J call TRBJ2-5; the D gene is possibly TRBD1 (6 bases). Deletions cut 1 base from V and 2 bases from J, with 8 bases between. Per the germline V gene, CDR1 is SGHTA and CDR2 is FQGNSA. The CDR3 consists of 14 residues. This chain's CDR3 is CASSLGTAQETQYF. The CDR3 nucleotides are TGTGCCAGCAGCTTAGGGACAGCTCAAGAGACCCAGTACTTC.

This chain's CDR3 is CASSYLRSSGNTIYF. DNA for the CDR3: TGTGCCAGCAGTTACCTCCGCTCCTCTGGAAACACCATATATTTT. This chain uses TRBV6-6 with TRBJ1-3; D call uncertain. Trimming took 2 bases from V and 0 from J, leaving 8 bases between them. Germline V CDR1 and CDR2: MNHNY, SVGAGI (reference sequence). The length of the CDR3 is 15 residues.

The chain is built from TRBV7-2 and TRBJ1-1; TRBD1 is a possible D gene (6 bases). V lost 0 bases, J lost 2 bases, and 10 bases lay in between. Germline-derived CDR1 and CDR2 are SGHTA and FQGNSA. This CDR3 region has 15 residues. This CDR3 is CASSLAAGTNTEAFF. The CDR3 coding sequence is TGTGCCAGCAGCTTAGCAGCGGGGACAAACACTGAAGCTTTCTTT. Supplemented by reference TRBV7-2 and TRBJ1-1, the full variable domain reads GAGVSQSPSNKVTEKGKDVELRCDPISGHTALYWYRQSLGQGLEFLIYFQGNSAPDKSGLPSDRFSAERTGGSVSTLTIQRTQQEDSAVYLCASSLAAGTNTEAFFGQGTRLTVV.

The chain recombines TRBV6-1 with TRBJ1-5; D is unresolved. CDR3 size: 15 residues. Germline assignment: CDR1 MNHNS and CDR2 SASEGT. V was clipped by 7 bases and J by 1 base, with 14 bases between them. The CDR3 DNA reads as TGTGCCAGCACCATTCAGAGCCCGAGCAATCAGCCCCAGCATTTT. This gives the protein CASTIQSPSNQPQHF.

The rearrangement links TRBV2 to TRBJ2-5, with 10 bases lining up with TRBD2. Looked up from germline, CDR1 is SNHLY and CDR2 is FYNNEI. CDR3 length: 15 residues. V lost 5 bases, J lost 4 bases, and 7 bases stayed unmatched. CDR3 nucleotides: TGTGCCAGCAGTCCGAGCGGGGGGGCCTTAGAGACCCAGTACTTC. Translating it yields CASSPSGGALETQYF. Filled out from reference TRBV2 and TRBJ2-5, the complete variable domain reads EPEVTQTPSHQVTQMGQEVILRCVPISNHLYFYWYRQILGQKVEFLVSFYNNEISEKSEIFDDQFSVERPDGSNFTLKIRSTKLEDSAMYFCASSPSGGALETQYFGPGTRLLVL.

This chain links TRBV19 with TRBJ1-6; TRBD1 matches at 7 bases. Germline trimming cut 9 bases from V and 0 bases from J; bases unmatched to any gene: 14. CDR1 is LNHDA, CDR2 SQIVND, per germline (reference sequence). CDR3 length: 18 amino acids. CDR3 in DNA: TGTGCCAGCCTTGGACAAGGGACAGCCAACTCCTATAATTCACCCCTCCACTTT. Protein sequence: CASLGQGTANSYNSPLHF.

The CDR3: CASSPGGGDTGELFF. The CDR3 nucleotides are TGTGCCAGCTCACCGGGAGGAGGGGACACCGGGGAGCTGTTTTTT. The chain uses TRBV18 and TRBJ2-2, with D perhaps matching TRBD2 (6 bases). Trimming took off 3 bases at V and 3 bases at J, with 11 bases between the two ends. The CDR3 has 15 residues. The V gene's germline CDR1 is KGHSH and CDR2 LQKENI.

The V gene is TRBV7-6, the J gene TRBJ1-4, with 7 bases that match TRBD1. Losses at the gene ends were 5 bases for V and 6 bases for J; bases not matched to a gene: 9. The length of the CDR3 is 15 residues. The germline V gene has CDR1 SGHVS and CDR2 FNYEAQ. For the CDR3, the DNA is TGTGCCAGCAGCCCTAACATAGGACAGGATGAAAAACTGTTTTTT. Translating gives CASSPNIGQDEKLFF.

V usage is TRBV7-2 and J usage is TRBJ1-4, with 7 bases fitting TRBD1. The CDR3 spans 14 residues. Germline V gene data show CDR1 as SGHTA and CDR2 as FQGNSA. Trimming removed 3 bases from V and 6 bases from J; junction bases left unmatched: 4. In DNA, the CDR3 is TGTGCCAGCAGCTTTCAGGGGGGGTATGAAAAACTGTTTTTT. It yields the protein CASSFQGGYEKLFF.

The V call is TRBV9, the J call TRBJ2-3, with 9 bases aligning to TRBD2. Per germline, CDR1 SGDLS and CDR2 YYNGEE. The CDR3 spans 17 residues. Trimming removed 0 bases from V and 6 bases from J; junction bases left unmatched: 11. DNA of the CDR3: TGTGCCAGCAGCGTAGACGGAGCTAGCGGGGTTCGGGATACGCAGTATTTT. Its translation: CASSVDGASGVRDTQYF.

Of note for this clone: Other DNA sequences in this specimen translate into the identical CDR3. The rearrangement joins TRBV7-9 to TRBJ1-1, with D possibly matching TRBD1 (6 bases). The length of the CDR3 is 14 residues. Looked up from germline, CDR1 is SEHNR and CDR2 is FQNEAQ (reference sequence). Trimming shortened V by 5 bases and J by 0 bases, and 10 bases separated the two germline ends. The CDR3 is CASSRGQLNTEAFF. CDR3 nucleotide sequence: TGTGCCAGCAGCCGGGGGCAGCTGAACACTGAAGCTTTCTTT.

The chain employs TRBV4-3 and TRBJ2-1; D not resolved. The germline CDR1 and CDR2 sequences are LGHNA and YSLEER. V lost 7 bases to trimming and J lost 8 bases, with 18 bases between them. This CDR3 contains 14 residues. The CDR3 coding sequence is TGCGCCAGCAATCCCGGACCTTCTTGGGATGAGCAGTTCTTC. This codes for CASNPGPSWDEQFF.

V is TRBV25-1 and J is TRBJ1-2; 9 nucleotides agree with TRBD1. V gave up 1 base and J gave up 7 bases; unmatched junction bases: 7. The germline V gene has CDR1 MGHDK and CDR2 SYGVNS. The CDR3 covers 15 residues. The CDR3 is CASSELGGQGFGYTF. CDR3 sequence (DNA): TGTGCCAGCAGTGAATTAGGGGGACAGGGTTTTGGCTACACCTTC.

This clone came up a few times. The chain employs TRBV19 and TRBJ1-5, with D unresolved. Germline V gene data show CDR1 as LNHDA and CDR2 as SQIVND (reference sequence). The V end lost 6 bases, the J end lost 6 bases, and 27 bases lay between the germline ends. The CDR3 sequence is 18 residues long. CDR3 coding DNA: TGTGCCAGTAGCCGATCCGGGTCTGAGTCCAACCGCCCTCAGCCCCAGCATTTT. Translating it yields CASSRSGSESNRPQPQHF. The complete variable domain, with remaining parts taken from reference TRBV19 and TRBJ1-5, reads DGGITQSPKYLFRKEGQNVTLSCEQNLNHDAMYWYRQDPGQGLRLIYYSQIVNDFQKGDIAEGYSVSREKKESFPLTVTSAQKNPTAFYLCASSRSGSESNRPQPQHFGDGTRLSIL.

This chain links TRBV5-1 with TRBJ1-3; TRBD1 matches at 7 bases. The CDR3 runs 17 residues. Per the germline V gene, CDR1 is SGHRS and CDR2 is YFSETQ. The V segment lost 6 bases and the J segment 3 bases; nucleotides outside the gene matches: 15. Here the CDR3 reads CASTRGDRVAFGNTIYF. Here the CDR3 DNA reads TGCGCCAGCACCAGGGGAGACAGGGTGGCTTTTGGAAACACCATATATTTT.

The CDR3 sequence is CASSIGGAGEQYF. CDR3 in DNA: TGTGCCAGTAGTATTGGGGGCGCGGGCGAGCAGTACTTC. The chain links TRBV19 to TRBJ2-7; tentative D call: TRBD1 (6 bases). The germline gives CDR1 LNHDA, CDR2 SQIVND (reference sequence). V shed 3 bases and J shed 6 bases, with 12 bases lying between them. The CDR3 has 13 residues.

The V call is TRBV7-8, the J call TRBJ2-1; 13 bases match TRBD2. V lost 5 bases and J lost 9; bases outside the gene matches: 4. The CDR3 has 14 residues. Germline CDR1 reads SGHVS; CDR2 reads FQNEAQ. The CDR3 here is CASSPGLAGAEQFF. CDR3 nucleotides: TGTGCCAGCAGCCCCGGACTAGCGGGGGCTGAGCAGTTCTTC.

The V and J genes are TRBV19 and TRBJ1-2; D is uncertain. Looked up from germline, CDR1 is LNHDA and CDR2 is SQIVND (reference sequence). This CDR3 spans 15 amino acids. The V end lost 6 bases, the J end lost 0 bases, and 14 bases lay between the germline ends. DNA of the CDR3: TGTGCCAGTAGCTTACGGGCCGGAGCTAACTATGGCTACACCTTC. It specifies CASSLRAGANYGYTF.

V gene TRBV29-1 combines with J gene TRBJ2-1; 10 bases fit TRBD2. Germline assignment: CDR1 SQVTM and CDR2 ANQGSEA. The CDR3 consists of 15 residues. Trimming removed 7 bases from V and 2 bases from J; junction bases left unmatched: 8. The CDR3 loop reads CSAERSGGAYNEQFF. CDR3 coding DNA: TGCAGCGCCGAGAGAAGCGGGGGGGCCTACAATGAGCAGTTCTTC.

The chain has TRBV4-3 and TRBJ1-4; 7 nucleotides match TRBD1. The junction had 9 bases not matched to a gene; V was cut back by 4 bases and J by 7 bases. CDR1 and CDR2 from the germline V gene are LGHNA and YSLEER. CDR3 length equals 15 residues. The CDR3, as DNA: TGCGCCAGCAGCCTTCAGGGGGGGCGGGGTGAAAAACTGTTTTTT. Its translation: CASSLQGGRGEKLFF.

In this sample, this clone turned up once. The V call is TRBV19, the J call TRBJ2-1, with 8 bases fitting TRBD1. Germline-derived CDR1 and CDR2 are LNHDA and SQIVND (reference sequence). This CDR3 region has 16 residues. V lost 6 bases to trimming and J lost 4 bases; unmatched junction nucleotides: 11. In DNA, the CDR3 is TGTGCCAGTAGCCTAAATCGACAGGGGTTATACAATGAGCAGTTCTTC. As protein: CASSLNRQGLYNEQFF.

The rearrangement joins TRBV5-1 to TRBJ1-1; TRBD1 agrees at 7 bases. Germline V gives CDR1 SGHRS, CDR2 YFSETQ. Trimming took 4 bases from V and 1 from J; bases not matched to a gene: 4. The CDR3 contains 14 residues. Here the CDR3 DNA reads TGCGCCAGCAGCAAAGGACAGGAGAACACTGAAGCTTTCTTT. Protein sequence: CASSKGQENTEAFF.